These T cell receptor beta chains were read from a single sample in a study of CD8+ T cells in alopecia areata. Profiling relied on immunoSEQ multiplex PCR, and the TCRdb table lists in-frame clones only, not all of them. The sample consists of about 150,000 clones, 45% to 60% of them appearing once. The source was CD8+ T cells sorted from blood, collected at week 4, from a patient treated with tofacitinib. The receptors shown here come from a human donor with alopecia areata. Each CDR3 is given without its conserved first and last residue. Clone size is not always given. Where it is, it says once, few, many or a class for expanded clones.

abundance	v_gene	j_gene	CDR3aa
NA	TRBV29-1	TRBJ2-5	SDEGVAQETQY
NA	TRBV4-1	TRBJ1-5	ASSQTEQHQPQH
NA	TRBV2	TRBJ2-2	ASSAAVLELF
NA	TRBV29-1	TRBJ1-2	SGITGGEGMGSYGYT
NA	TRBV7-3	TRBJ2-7	ASSLSPGSYEQY
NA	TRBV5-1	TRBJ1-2	ASRAGQGSYGYT
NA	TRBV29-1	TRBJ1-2	SVMVQSYGYT
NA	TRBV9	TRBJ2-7	ASSPEGDHEQY
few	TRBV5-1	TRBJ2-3	ASSLGLRGDTQY
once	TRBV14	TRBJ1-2	ASSPGTGGGYT
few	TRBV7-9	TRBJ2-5	ASSSIGVEETQY
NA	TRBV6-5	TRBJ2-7	ASSYGTGAYEQY
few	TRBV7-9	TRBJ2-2	ASSSGPLSGELF
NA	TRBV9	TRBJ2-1	ASSVATSTGGGDEQF
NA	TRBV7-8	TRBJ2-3	ASSLRGRTDTQY
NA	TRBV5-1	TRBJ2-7	ASSTDDSSYEQY
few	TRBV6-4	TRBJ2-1	ASSEIGGGPNEQF
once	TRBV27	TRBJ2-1	ASSRDSWVNEQF
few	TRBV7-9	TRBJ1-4	ASRPGGDEKLF
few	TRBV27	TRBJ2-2	ASSPLQNTGELF
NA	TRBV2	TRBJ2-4	ASREPGRRRSAKNIQY
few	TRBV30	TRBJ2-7	AHGTGPYEQY
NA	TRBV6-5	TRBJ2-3	ASSQLETDTQY
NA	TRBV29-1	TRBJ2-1	SVVPSGGTSSYNEQF
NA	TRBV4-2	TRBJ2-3	ASSQLTSGGRNTDTQY
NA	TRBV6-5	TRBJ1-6	ASRDRNYNSPLH
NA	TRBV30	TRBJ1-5	AWSANGASQPQH
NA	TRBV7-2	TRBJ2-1	ASSRREGVYNEQF
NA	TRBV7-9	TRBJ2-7	ASRIAWDEQY
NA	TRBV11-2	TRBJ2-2	ASSLVGATGELF
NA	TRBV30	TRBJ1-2	AWSVRPFSDYGYT
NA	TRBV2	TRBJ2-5	ASSDIGTGREWETQY
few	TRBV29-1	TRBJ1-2	SVRPITGPTSTPANYGYT
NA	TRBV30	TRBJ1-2	AWTSGGDGYT
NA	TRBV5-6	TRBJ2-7	ASSLGGTYEQY
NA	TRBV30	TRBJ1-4	AWTFGGAGNEKLF
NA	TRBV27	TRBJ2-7	ASSPLSRLAGGSEQY
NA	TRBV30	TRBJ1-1	ACLRGPRNTEAF
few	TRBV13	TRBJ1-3	ASSGGSSGNTIY
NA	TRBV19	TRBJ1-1	ASSTDRGMNTEAF
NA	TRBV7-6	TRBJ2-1	ASSSIQGDGEQF
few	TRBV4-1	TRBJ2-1	ASSLGTSGEGYNEQF
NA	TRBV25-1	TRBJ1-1	ASSDRGLAF
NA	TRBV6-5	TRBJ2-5	ATQGKGPETQY
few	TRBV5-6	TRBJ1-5	ASSLSGQPQH
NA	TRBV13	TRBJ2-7	ASSIIMYEQY
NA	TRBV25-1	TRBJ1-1	ASSEFGTKAF
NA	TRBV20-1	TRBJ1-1	SAPSGYEAF
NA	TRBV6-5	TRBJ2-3	ASSYYGDSTDTQY
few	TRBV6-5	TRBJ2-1	ASSLSGESYNEQF
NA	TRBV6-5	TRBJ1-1	ASSYSGWGTEAF
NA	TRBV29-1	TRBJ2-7	SAERRGSYEQY
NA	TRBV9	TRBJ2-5	ASSERGGRETQY
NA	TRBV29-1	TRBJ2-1	SVEPGQGNNEQF
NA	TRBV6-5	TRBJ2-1	ASSQIGGKQF
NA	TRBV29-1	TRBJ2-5	SVALERADQETQY
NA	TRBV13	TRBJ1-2	ASSPGTEPGYT